This TCR beta chain is from a study of CD8+CD57+ T cells in acquired aplastic anemia. Study summary: On average, sorted CD4+ and CD8+ cells gave 3.2 ug of DNA. Points from the study as a whole: Patients and controls turned out to have twenty-nine CD8+ CDR3 sequences in common.

About this clonotype itself: Antigen: not known.

CDR3 and TCR beta VDJ profiling relied on genomic DNA as the template. TCRdb independently ran MiXCR on the reads; one entry per CDR3 protein. The sample lists 150,000 to 200,000 distinct CDR3 sequences, around half occurring once. The V segment lost 4 bases and the J segment 1 base; nucleotides outside the gene matches: 6. Looked up from germline, CDR1 is SGHAT and CDR2 is FQNNGV. This CDR3 is built from 16 residues. CD8+CD57+ cell expansion, shown by flow cytometry, had occurred in the patients selected for sequencing. Every patient was diagnosed with severe acquired aplastic anemia. The genes are TRBV11-2 and TRBJ2-7; 11 bases agree with TRBD2. This receptor was obtained from a human donor with aplastic anemia. Sequenced material: sorted CD4+, CD8+, or CD8+CD57+ T cells (not recorded which) from PBMCs. The CDR3 DNA follows: TGTGCCAGCAGCTCCAATCTAGCGGGAGGTTCCTACGAGCAGTACTTC. Translated, it gives CASSSNLAGGSYEQYF.